The 18 T cell receptor beta chains presented below share a single source sample, sequenced in a study of blood T cell repertoires in COVID-19. Only in-frame clones appear in the TCRdb table, and some are missing; sequencing was by immunoSEQ multiplex PCR. The profile covers around 78,000 clones, with over 70% appearing a single time and 5.8% taken by the ten largest. Sequencing was done on a sample of peripheral blood. These receptors came from a man aged 45-65 years with active COVID-19.

The chain joins TRBV5-4 to TRBJ2-2; D may be TRBD1 (6 bases). The CDR3 contains 13 residues. Germline V gene sequence: CDR1 SGHNT, CDR2 YYREEE (reference sequence). The ends were cut back, 4 bases at V and 9 bases at J, with 13 bases in the middle. This chain's CDR3 is CASSLTGSRELFF. The CDR3 DNA is TGTGCCAGCAGCCTTACAGGGTCTAGGGAGCTGTTTTTT.

The chain uses TRBV5-1 and TRBJ2-7, with D possibly TRBD1 on 5 matching bases. V was shortened by 4 bases and J by 0 bases, with 11 bases between the two germline ends. The germline V gene encodes CDR1 SGHRS and CDR2 YFSETQ. This CDR3 comprises 14 residues. This CDR3 is CASSQGQGSYEQYF. DNA for the CDR3: TGCGCCAGCAGCCAAGGGCAGGGCTCCTACGAGCAGTACTTC. Using reference TRBV5-1 and TRBJ2-7 for the parts outside the CDR3, the full variable domain is KAGVTQTPRYLIKTRGQQVTLSCSPISGHRSVSWYQQTPGQGLQFLFEYFSETQRNKGNFPGRFSGRQFSNSRSEMNVSTLELGDSALYLCASSQGQGSYEQYFGPGTRLTVT.

In DNA form, the CDR3 reads TGTGCCAGTTTTTTAAACTATGGCTACACCTTC. Its protein product is CASFLNYGYTF. The chain recombines TRBV19 with TRBJ1-2; unclear D gene. In germline, CDR1 is LNHDA, CDR2 SQIVND (reference sequence). V shed 8 bases and J shed 2 bases, with 6 bases lying between them. There are 11 residues in the CDR3.

The chain carries TRBV11-3 and TRBJ2-2, with 7 bases matching TRBD1. Germline CDR1 SGHNT, CDR2 YENEEA. V shed 4 bases, J shed 8 bases, and the junction held 19 bases outside the gene matches. The CDR3 is made up of 18 amino acids. The CDR3 spells CASSSIPQGKGATGELFF. CDR3 DNA sequence: TGTGCCAGCAGCTCCATACCCCAGGGGAAGGGGGCAACAGGGGAGCTGTTTTTT.

This clone was picked up a small number of times. V is TRBV30 and J is TRBJ2-1; no reliable D call. Germline V gene sequence: CDR1 GTSNPN, CDR2 SVGIG (reference sequence). The ends were cut back, 3 bases at V and 3 bases at J, with 15 bases in the middle. This CDR3 region has 15 residues. CDR3: CAWREKKTYYNEQFF. DNA for the CDR3: TGTGCCTGGAGGGAGAAAAAGACGTACTACAATGAGCAGTTCTTC.

The gene calls are TRBV10-3 and TRBJ1-5; TRBD1 aligns across 8 bases. Germline trimming cut 6 bases from V and 7 bases from J; bases unmatched to any gene: 5. The CDR3 is 13 amino acids. Germline CDR1 and CDR2: ENHRY and SYGVKD. The CDR3 loop is CAIRAGQEQPQHF. CDR3 nucleotide sequence: TGTGCCATCAGAGCGGGACAGGAGCAGCCCCAGCATTTT.

The chain uses TRBV27 and TRBJ2-3; D not certain. V gave up 1 base and J gave up 3 bases, with 8 bases separating them. The CDR3 consists of 14 residues. The V gene's germline CDR1 is MNHEY and CDR2 SMNVEV (reference sequence). The CDR3 protein is CASSLWPNTDTQYF. The CDR3 DNA reads TGTGCCAGCAGTTTATGGCCCAATACAGATACGCAGTATTTT.

The chain links TRBV5-5 to TRBJ1-3, with a possible D match to TRBD1 (6 bases). This CDR3 spans 15 amino acids. V shed 5 bases and J shed 0 bases, with 12 bases lying between them. Germline CDR1 is SGHKS and CDR2 is YYEKEE (reference sequence). DNA for the CDR3: TGTGCCAGCAGTGTACAGGGTAGCTCTGGAAACACCATATATTTT. Encoded protein: CASSVQGSSGNTIYF.

V usage is TRBV3-1 (or the pseudogene TRBV3-2) and J usage is TRBJ2-3, with D possibly matching TRBD1 (6 bases). The CDR3 is made up of 14 amino acids. V was clipped by 4 bases and J by 7 bases, with 15 bases between them. Germline V gene data show CDR1 as LGHDT and CDR2 as YNNKEL (reference sequence). The CDR3 DNA follows: TGTGCCAGCAGCCCCAAGCCGGGACACAATACGCAGTATTTT. As protein: CASSPKPGHNTQYF.

The gene calls are TRBV4-3 and TRBJ2-7, with D unclear. The CDR3 contains 14 residues. The germline V gene encodes CDR1 LGHNA and CDR2 YSLEER. Trimming left V 4 bases short and J 2 bases short, with 12 bases between. CDR3 amino acids: CASSRSVFPYEQYF. The CDR3 DNA sequence: TGCGCCAGCAGCCGTTCGGTTTTTCCCTACGAGCAGTACTTC.

This sequence joins TRBV18 and TRBJ1-3, with 9 bases matching TRBD1. This CDR3 comprises 18 residues. Germline V gene lookup returns CDR1 KGHSH and CDR2 LQKENI. Trimming took 1 base from V and 4 from J; bases not matched to a gene: 11. DNA of the CDR3: TGTGCCAGCTCACCACTGTTACCCGGACAGGGGAGCGGAAACACCATATATTTT. As protein: CASSPLLPGQGSGNTIYF.

DNA of the CDR3: TGTGCCAGCAGCCCACTTTCGGAGCGGGGGGTTTACAATGAGCAGTTCTTC. This translates into CASSPLSERGVYNEQFF. The gene calls are TRBV3-1 (or the pseudogene TRBV3-2) and TRBJ2-1; 9 nucleotides match TRBD2. Germline V gene data show CDR1 as LGHDT and CDR2 as YNNKEL (reference sequence). With V trimmed by 4 bases and J by 4 bases, 11 bases remained unmatched. CDR3 length: 17 residues.

V gene TRBV2 combines with J gene TRBJ2-2; TRBD2 matches 8 bases. CDR1 is SNHLY and CDR2 is FYNNEI in the germline V gene. The CDR3 runs to 14 residues. The ends lost 7 bases at V and 5 bases at J; junction bases unmatched: 6. CDR3 in amino acids: CASTNPGGTGELFF. The CDR3 bases are TGTGCCAGCACCAACCCGGGAGGGACCGGGGAGCTGTTTTTT. The full variable domain, with the rest looked up from reference TRBV2 and TRBJ2-2, is EPEVTQTPSHQVTQMGQEVILRCVPISNHLYFYWYRQILGQKVEFLVSFYNNEISEKSEIFDDQFSVERPDGSNFTLKIRSTKLEDSAMYFCASTNPGGTGELFFGEGSRLTVL.

This clone appeared a few times. This rearrangement joins TRBV5-4 to TRBJ1-6, with 7 bases matching TRBD1. The trim removed 1 base at V and 7 bases at J, leaving 2 bases unmatched. The CDR3 is 14 residues long. CDR1 SGHNT and CDR2 YYREEE come from the germline V gene (reference sequence). This CDR3 reads CASSLRQGNSPLHF. CDR3 coding DNA: TGTGCCAGCAGCTTGCGACAGGGAAATTCACCCCTCCACTTT.

This clone came up once. V usage is TRBV19 and J usage is TRBJ2-7, with D maybe TRBD2 (6 bases). The CDR3 is 16 amino acids. V lost 3 bases, J lost 1 base, and 16 bases lay in between. Germline assignment: CDR1 LNHDA and CDR2 SQIVND (reference sequence). The CDR3 region has the DNA TGTGCCAGTAGTATGGAATTAGCGGCCTCTTCCTACGAGCAGTACTTC. Its translation is CASSMELAASSYEQYF. The full variable domain, completed using reference TRBV19 and TRBJ2-7, is DGGITQSPKYLFRKEGQNVTLSCEQNLNHDAMYWYRQDPGQGLRLIYYSQIVNDFQKGDIAEGYSVSREKKESFPLTVTSAQKNPTAFYLCASSMELAASSYEQYFGPGTRLTVT.

A single count supports this clone. J is TRBJ2-2 and V is TRBV7-2; TRBD2 might be the D (7 bases). Per the germline V gene, CDR1 is SGHTA and CDR2 is FQGNSA. CDR3 size: 17 residues. Trimming took off 5 bases at V and 4 bases at J, with 20 bases between the two ends. DNA of the CDR3: TGTGCCAGCAGCCCAGCCCTAGGGGGGGGTTCCACCGGGGAGCTGTTTTTT. It encodes CASSPALGGGSTGELFF. Full variable domain (outside the CDR3, taken from reference TRBV7-2 and TRBJ2-2): GAGVSQSPSNKVTEKGKDVELRCDPISGHTALYWYRQSLGQGLEFLIYFQGNSAPDKSGLPSDRFSAERTGGSVSTLTIQRTQQEDSAVYLCASSPALGGGSTGELFFGEGSRLTVL.

This chain links TRBV7-9 with TRBJ1-1, with TRBD1 as a possible D gene (5 bases). V was trimmed by 0 bases and J by 11 bases, leaving 13 bases between them. The CDR3 runs to 13 residues. Germline V gives CDR1 SEHNR, CDR2 FQNEAQ (reference sequence). The CDR3 sequence is CASSLAGASGAFF. CDR3 nucleotide sequence: TGTGCCAGCAGCTTAGCTGGGGCGAGCGGGGCTTTCTTT.

The chain recombines TRBV7-2 with TRBJ2-1, with 8 bases identical to TRBD1. The CDR3 spans 15 residues. V shed 5 bases, J shed 4 bases, and the junction held 7 bases outside the gene matches. Germline V gene data show CDR1 as SGHTA and CDR2 as FQGNSA. CDR3 in DNA: TGTGCCAGCAGCATCTACAGGGGGAGATACAATGAGCAGTTCTTC. Protein product: CASSIYRGRYNEQFF.